This TCR beta chain was recorded in a study of shared T cell receptors in the human thymus. J gave up 2 bases and V 7 bases, and 4 bases lay outside the gene matches. The CDR3 loop spans 14 amino acids. Germline CDR1 is MNHEY and CDR2 is SVGAGI. TCRdb keeps only in-frame clones here, not all; method: immunoSEQ multiplex PCR. The sample yields approximately 760,000 clones, roughly 85% seen once. This sample was also put to use in a study of human thymus T cells.

This chain connects TRBV6-5 to TRBJ2-3; 9 bases are a match to TRBD2. The material sequenced was thymocytes. This receptor was obtained from a girl in the first two years of life with a congenital heart defect. The CDR3 sequence: CASKAGLATDTQYF. In DNA, the CDR3 is TGTGCCAGCAAAGCGGGACTAGCCACAGATACGCAGTATTTT.